This is a list of T cell receptor beta chains from one sample in a study of T cell responses to AZD1222 COVID-19 vaccine. Profiling relied on immunoSEQ multiplex PCR, and the TCRdb table lists in-frame clones only, not all of them. The table includes more than 95,000 clones, around 89% detected once. The source was peripheral blood, collected on day 0 of AZD1222 vaccination. The receptor set was obtained from an adult in good health. Each CDR3 is given with its conserved first and last residue. D genes are given only for firm matches. Some rows mark clone size as missing; the rest say once, few, many or name a class of expanded clone.

J gene	V gene	D gene	clone size	CDR3 protein	CDR3 DNA
TRBJ2-1	TRBV19	-	-	CASSIPGDYNEQFF	TGTGCCAGTAGTATACCCGGGGATTACAATGAGCAGTTCTTC
TRBJ1-2	TRBV11-3	TRBD1	-	CASSLGDRARPYGYTF	TGTGCCAGCAGCTTAGGGGACAGGGCCCGACCCTATGGCTACACCTTC
TRBJ2-7	TRBV12-3/TRBV12-4	-	-	CASSQISYEQYF	TGTGCCAGCAGCCAAATATCCTACGAGCAGTACTTC
TRBJ2-7	TRBV6-2/TRBV6-3	-	few	CASSRGTRVRYEQYF	TGTGCCAGCAGTCGAGGGACTCGCGTTCGGTACGAGCAGTACTTC
TRBJ2-5	TRBV10-2	TRBD2	-	CASSERRSGSVLETQYF	TGCGCCAGCAGTGAGAGGCGAAGCGGGAGCGTTCTAGAGACCCAGTACTTC
TRBJ1-3	TRBV6-6	TRBD1	-	CASSPTGSTGNTIYF	TGTGCCAGCAGCCCGACAGGGTCGACTGGAAACACCATATATTTT
TRBJ1-1	TRBV12-3/TRBV12-4	TRBD1	-	CASSRTGKEAFF	TGTGCCAGCAGTCGGACAGGCAAAGAAGCTTTCTTT
TRBJ1-2	TRBV20-1	TRBD1	-	CSARTGAGYTF	TGCAGTGCTAGAACAGGGGCTGGCTACACCTTC
TRBJ1-2	TRBV12-3/TRBV12-4	-	-	CASSQQGSYGYTF	TGTGCCAGCAGTCAACAGGGTTCCTATGGCTACACCTTC
TRBJ1-3	TRBV5-5	-	-	CASSLQSSMGPGNTIYF	TGTGCCAGCAGCTTGCAGAGTTCGATGGGCCCTGGAAACACCATATATTTT
TRBJ2-7	TRBV4-3	-	-	CASSQNRAYEQYF	TGCGCCAGCAGCCAAAATAGGGCCTACGAGCAGTACTTC
TRBJ1-2	TRBV11-2	-	-	CASSSGRHYTF	TGTGCCAGCAGCTCGGGACGCCACTACACCTTC
TRBJ1-2	TRBV9	-	once	CASSVGQVYGYTF	TGTGCCAGCAGCGTAGGGCAGGTCTATGGCTACACCTTC
TRBJ2-5	TRBV5-1	TRBD2	-	CASRASLAGQETQYF	TGCGCCAGCCGAGCCTCACTAGCGGGACAAGAGACCCAGTACTTC
TRBJ1-1	TRBV2	TRBD1	once	CASSLRQGGTEAFF	TGTGCCAGCAGCTTAAGACAGGGGGGTACTGAAGCTTTCTTT
TRBJ1-6	TRBV5-6	TRBD1	-	CASRLQGGPIPLHF	TGTGCCAGCAGACTACAGGGGGGACCTATCCCCCTCCACTTT
TRBJ2-7	TRBV7-9	-	-	CASSLAGVARPLEQYF	TGTGCCAGCAGCTTAGCTGGAGTAGCGCGACCCCTCGAGCAGTACTTC
TRBJ2-5	TRBV7-9	TRBD2	-	CASSLATSGQETQYF	TGTGCCAGCAGCTTAGCGACTAGCGGTCAAGAGACCCAGTACTTC
TRBJ2-1	TRBV4-1	TRBD2	-	CASSQDPSGGDNEQFF	TGCGCCAGCAGCCAAGACCCTAGCGGGGGAGACAATGAGCAGTTCTTC
TRBJ1-4	TRBV7-2	TRBD1	-	CASSPSGTGGWGEKLFF	TGTGCCAGCAGCCCGAGTGGGACAGGCGGTTGGGGCGAAAAACTGTTTTTT
TRBJ1-6	TRBV5-1	-	-	CASSLWQGSNSPLHF	TGCGCCAGCAGCTTGTGGCAGGGCAGCAATTCACCCCTCCACTTT
TRBJ2-7	TRBV9	-	-	CASSAQAGDEQYF	TGTGCCAGCAGCGCTCAAGCCGGGGACGAGCAGTACTTC
TRBJ2-1	TRBV14	TRBD2	-	CASRMTSGSYNEQFF	TGTGCCAGCAGGATGACTAGCGGGAGTTACAATGAGCAGTTCTTC
TRBJ1-2	TRBV29-1	-	-	CSVWGRDYGYTF	TGCAGCGTGTGGGGACGGGACTATGGCTACACCTTC
TRBJ1-2	TRBV9	TRBD1	-	CASRSPGQQNYGYTF	TGTGCCAGCAGATCGCCGGGACAGCAGAATTATGGCTACACCTTC
TRBJ2-3	TRBV5-6	-	-	CASSPQGPDTQYF	TGTGCCAGCAGCCCGCAGGGCCCAGATACGCAGTATTTT
TRBJ1-3	TRBV2	TRBD1	-	CASSADRVRGNTIYF	TGTGCCAGCAGTGCGGACAGGGTGAGAGGAAACACCATATATTTT
TRBJ1-2	TRBV4-1	-	-	CASSQGPDSPNGYTF	TGCGCCAGCAGCCAAGGGCCGGATTCCCCTAATGGGTACACCTTC